The clone carrying this TCR beta chain was seen more than once but under ten times. V was clipped by 2 bases and J by 4 bases, with 11 bases between them. Germline V gene data show CDR1 as SGHVS and CDR2 as FNYEAQ. The CDR3 runs 14 residues. The data originate from a study of T-cell reconstitution after alpha-beta-depleted transplantation in children. A TCRbeta library incorporating unique molecular identifiers was prepared. TCRdb passed the PCR reads through MiXCR, listing each CDR3 protein once. The table lists more than 200,000 distinct CDR3 sequences, around 7.7% of them singletons. The specimen was PBMCs, mostly from graft donor cells, collected 360 days after TCRalphabeta/CD19-depleted stem cell transplant. J is TRBJ1-1 and V is TRBV7-6; TRBD1 is a possible D gene (6 bases). The receptor was isolated from a male patient between 2 and 10 years old who had a stem cell transplant for acute myeloid leukemia, so the T cells may come from the graft donor. The CDR3 here is CASSLSGAGTEAFF. The CDR3 DNA sequence: TGTGCCAGCAGCTTATCGGGGGCGGGCACTGAAGCTTTCTTT.